The clone carrying this T cell receptor beta chain came up once. As yet, its antigen is unknown. The data were taken from a study of blood T cells in healthy people across ages. Study-level points and caveats: Possibly confounding the expanded clonotype changes was the fact that donor CMV status was unknown.

The use of a sample-barcoded 5' primer and a J-beta primer mix characterized a second PCR of 7 to 11 cycles. Using its own MiXCR run on the 5' RACE reads, TCRdb lists one record per CDR3 protein. The table has about 1.5 million distinct CDR3 sequences, approximately 38% seen once. This CDR3 spans 15 amino acids. CDR1 is SGHAT and CDR2 is FQNNGV in the germline V gene. The germline V and J ends were trimmed by 5 bases and 0 bases, with 13 bases remaining between them. The V and J genes are TRBV11-2 and TRBJ1-1; D gene uncertain. Sequenced sample: blood. The receptor was isolated from a woman aged 18 to 35 in good health. The CDR3 coding sequence is TGTGCCAGCAGCCCCAAAACTCGAGTGAACACTGAAGCTTTCTTT. This sequence encodes CASSPKTRVNTEAFF.